This T cell receptor (beta chain) was captured by sequencing in a study of CD8 T cells in Susac syndrome. Study-level results: The number of individuals included in the study's TCR sequencing and HLA analysis was acknowledged as relatively small.

The T cells that were sequenced for TCR beta were CD8+ and CD4+ cells from blood. About this clonotype itself: Antigen: not known.

With random hexamers, reverse transcription was performed on 0.5 to 1 ug of RNA. An immunoSEQ multiplex PCR generated amplified TCR beta CDR3 products spanning 54 Vbeta and 13 Jbeta. Each CDR3 protein is one row after TCRdb ran MiXCR on the immunoSEQ multiplex PCR reads. This sample has 100,000 to 150,000 distinct CDR3 sequences, with more than 90% found just once. CDR3 length: 12 amino acids. Germline V gene lookup returns CDR1 SQVTM and CDR2 ANQGSEA. V shed 4 bases and J shed 3 bases, with 10 bases lying between them. The chain links TRBV29-1 to TRBJ2-7, with D perhaps being TRBD1 or TRBD2 (5 bases each). Specimen: CD4+ T cells from PBMCs. The TCR sequence derives from a human donor in good health. CDR3 sequence: CSVGGTNYEQYF. CDR3 in DNA: TGCAGCGTTGGGGGGACGAACTACGAGCAGTACTTC.